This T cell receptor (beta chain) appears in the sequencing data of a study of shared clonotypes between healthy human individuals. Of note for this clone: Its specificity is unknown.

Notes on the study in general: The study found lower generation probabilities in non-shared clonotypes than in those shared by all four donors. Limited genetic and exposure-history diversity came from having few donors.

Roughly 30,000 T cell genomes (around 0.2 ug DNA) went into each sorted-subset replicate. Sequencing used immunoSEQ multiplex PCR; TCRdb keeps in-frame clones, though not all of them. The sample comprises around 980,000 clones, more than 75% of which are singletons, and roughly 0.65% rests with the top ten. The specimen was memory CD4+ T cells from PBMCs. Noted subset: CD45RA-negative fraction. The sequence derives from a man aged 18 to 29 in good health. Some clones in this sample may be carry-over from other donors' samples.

The CDR3 spells CASSQEGTANTGELFF. The CDR3 nucleotides are TGCGCCAGCAGCCAAGAAGGGACAGCGAACACCGGGGAGCTGTTTTTT. The chain has TRBV4-3 and TRBJ2-2, with TRBD1 identical over 7 bases. CDR1 and CDR2 from the germline V gene are LGHNA and YSLEER. Germline trimming cut 0 bases from V and 0 bases from J; bases unmatched to any gene: 1. The CDR3 is 16 amino acids.